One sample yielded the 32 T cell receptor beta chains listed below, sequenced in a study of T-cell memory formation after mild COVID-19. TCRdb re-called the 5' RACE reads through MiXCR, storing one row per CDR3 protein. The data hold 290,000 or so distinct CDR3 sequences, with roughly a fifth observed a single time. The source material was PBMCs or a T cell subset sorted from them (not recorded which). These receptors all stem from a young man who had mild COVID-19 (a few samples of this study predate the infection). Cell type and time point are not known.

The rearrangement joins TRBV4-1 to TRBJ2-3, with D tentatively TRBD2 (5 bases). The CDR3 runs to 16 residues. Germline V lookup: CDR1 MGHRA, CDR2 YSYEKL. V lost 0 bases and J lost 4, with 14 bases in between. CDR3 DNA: TGCGCCAGCAGCCAAGATAGCGCTGGGCGCCCAGATACGCAGTATTTT. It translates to CASSQDSAGRPDTQYF.

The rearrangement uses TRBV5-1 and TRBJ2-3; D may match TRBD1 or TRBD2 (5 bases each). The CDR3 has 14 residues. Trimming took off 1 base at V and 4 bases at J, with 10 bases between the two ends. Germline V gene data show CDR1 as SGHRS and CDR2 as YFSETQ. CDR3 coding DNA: TGCGCCAGCAGCTTGAGTCGAGGGGCAGATACGCAGTATTTT. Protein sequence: CASSLSRGADTQYF.

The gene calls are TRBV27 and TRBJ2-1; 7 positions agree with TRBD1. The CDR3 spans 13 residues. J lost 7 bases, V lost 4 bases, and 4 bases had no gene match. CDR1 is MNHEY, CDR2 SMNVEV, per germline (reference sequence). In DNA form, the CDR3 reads TGTGCCAGCAGTTATCTGACAGGGAATGAGCAGTTCTTC. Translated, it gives CASSYLTGNEQFF.

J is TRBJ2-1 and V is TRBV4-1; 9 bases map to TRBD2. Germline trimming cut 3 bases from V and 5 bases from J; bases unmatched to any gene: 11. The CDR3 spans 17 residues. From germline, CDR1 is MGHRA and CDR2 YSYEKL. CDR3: CASSHGVRASGNNEQFF. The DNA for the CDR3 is TGCGCCAGCAGCCATGGGGTAAGGGCTAGCGGGAACAATGAGCAGTTCTTC.

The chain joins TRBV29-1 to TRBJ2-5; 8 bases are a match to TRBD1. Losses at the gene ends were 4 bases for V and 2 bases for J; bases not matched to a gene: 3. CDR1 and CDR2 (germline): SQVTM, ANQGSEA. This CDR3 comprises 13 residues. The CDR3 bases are TGCAGCGTTGGCAGGGGGCGGCAAGAGACCCAGTACTTC. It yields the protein CSVGRGRQETQYF.

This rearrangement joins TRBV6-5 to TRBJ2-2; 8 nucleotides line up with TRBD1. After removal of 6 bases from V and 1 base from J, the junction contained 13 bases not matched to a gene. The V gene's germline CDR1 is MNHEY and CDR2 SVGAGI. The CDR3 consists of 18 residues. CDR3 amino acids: CASSPVPGQVGNTGELFF. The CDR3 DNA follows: TGTGCCAGCAGCCCAGTCCCGGGACAGGTTGGGAACACCGGGGAGCTGTTTTTT.

In DNA form, the CDR3 reads TGTGCCAGCAGCTCGGCAGGATCGAACACTGAAGCTTTCTTT. This codes for CASSSAGSNTEAFF. The chain carries TRBV7-6 and TRBJ1-1; D is uncertain. Germline CDR1 is SGHVS and CDR2 is FNYEAQ. The CDR3 covers 14 residues. V shed 4 bases and J shed 1 base, with 10 bases lying between them.

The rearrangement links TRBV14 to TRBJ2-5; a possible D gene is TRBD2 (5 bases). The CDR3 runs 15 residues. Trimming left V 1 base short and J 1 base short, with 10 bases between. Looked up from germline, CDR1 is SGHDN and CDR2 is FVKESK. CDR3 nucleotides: TGTGCCAGCAGCCAAGTGCGGGCGGGCCAAGAGACCCAGTACTTC. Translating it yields CASSQVRAGQETQYF.

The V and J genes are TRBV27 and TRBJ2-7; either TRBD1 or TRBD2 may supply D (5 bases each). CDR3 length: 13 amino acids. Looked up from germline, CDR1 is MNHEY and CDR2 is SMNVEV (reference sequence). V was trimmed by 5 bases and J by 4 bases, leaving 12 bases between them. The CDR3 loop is CASSAGSEYEQYV. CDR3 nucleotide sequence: TGTGCCAGCAGTGCAGGGAGTGAGTACGAGCAGTACGTC.

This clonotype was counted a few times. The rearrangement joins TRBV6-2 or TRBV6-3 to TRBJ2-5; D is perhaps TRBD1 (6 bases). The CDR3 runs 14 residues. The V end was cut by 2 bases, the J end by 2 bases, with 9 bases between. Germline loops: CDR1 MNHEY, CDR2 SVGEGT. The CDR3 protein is CASSYARGQETQYF. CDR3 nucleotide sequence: TGTGCCAGCAGTTACGCGAGGGGGCAAGAGACCCAGTACTTC.

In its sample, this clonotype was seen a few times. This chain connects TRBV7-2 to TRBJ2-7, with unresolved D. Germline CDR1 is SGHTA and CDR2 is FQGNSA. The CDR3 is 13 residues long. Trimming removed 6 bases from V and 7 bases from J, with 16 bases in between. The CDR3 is CASSRTRLGEQYV. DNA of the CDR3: TGTGCCAGCAGTCGGACCCGCCTCGGGGAGCAGTACGTC.

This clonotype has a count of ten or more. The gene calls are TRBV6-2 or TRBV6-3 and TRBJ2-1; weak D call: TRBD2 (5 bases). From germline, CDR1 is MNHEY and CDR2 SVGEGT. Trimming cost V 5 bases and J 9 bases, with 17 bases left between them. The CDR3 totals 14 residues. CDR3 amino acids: CASSTGLAWAEQFF. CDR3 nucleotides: TGTGCCAGCAGTACCGGACTGGCCTGGGCTGAGCAGTTCTTC.

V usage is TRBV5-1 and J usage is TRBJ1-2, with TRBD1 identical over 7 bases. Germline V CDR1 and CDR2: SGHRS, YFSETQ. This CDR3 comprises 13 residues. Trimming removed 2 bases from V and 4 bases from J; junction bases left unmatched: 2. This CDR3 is CASSFRGIYGYTF. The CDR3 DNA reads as TGCGCCAGCAGCTTCAGGGGGATCTATGGCTACACCTTC. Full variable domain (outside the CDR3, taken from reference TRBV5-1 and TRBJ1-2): KAGVTQTPRYLIKTRGQQVTLSCSPISGHRSVSWYQQTPGQGLQFLFEYFSETQRNKGNFPGRFSGRQFSNSRSEMNVSTLELGDSALYLCASSFRGIYGYTFGSGTRLTVV.

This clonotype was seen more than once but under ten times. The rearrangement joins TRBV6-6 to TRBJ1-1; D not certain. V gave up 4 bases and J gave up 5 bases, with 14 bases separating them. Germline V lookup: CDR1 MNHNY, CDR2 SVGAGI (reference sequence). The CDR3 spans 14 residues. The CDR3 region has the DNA TGTGCCAGCAGTTGGTCGGTCCGGGATACTGAAGCTTTCTTT. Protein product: CASSWSVRDTEAFF.

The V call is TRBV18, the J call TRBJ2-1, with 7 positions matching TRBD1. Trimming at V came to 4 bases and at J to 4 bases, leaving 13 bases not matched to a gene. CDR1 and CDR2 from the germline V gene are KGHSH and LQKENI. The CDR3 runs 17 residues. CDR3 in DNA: TGTGCCAGCTCACTCATAGAACCCGGGACAGAATACAATGAGCAGTTCTTC. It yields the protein CASSLIEPGTEYNEQFF.

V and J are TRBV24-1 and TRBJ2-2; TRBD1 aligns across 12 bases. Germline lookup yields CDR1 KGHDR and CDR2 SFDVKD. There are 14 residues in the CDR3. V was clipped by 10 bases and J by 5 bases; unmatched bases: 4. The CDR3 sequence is CATRDRGRTGELFF. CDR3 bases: TGTGCCACGAGGGACAGGGGGCGGACCGGGGAGCTGTTTTTT.

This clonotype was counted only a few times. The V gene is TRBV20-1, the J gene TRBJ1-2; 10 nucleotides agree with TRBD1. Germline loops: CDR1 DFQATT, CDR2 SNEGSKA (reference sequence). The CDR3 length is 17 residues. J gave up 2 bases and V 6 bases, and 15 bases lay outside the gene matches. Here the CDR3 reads CSARSRGQGFINYGYTF. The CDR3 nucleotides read TGCAGTGCCAGATCCCGGGGACAGGGGTTCATAAACTATGGCTACACCTTC.

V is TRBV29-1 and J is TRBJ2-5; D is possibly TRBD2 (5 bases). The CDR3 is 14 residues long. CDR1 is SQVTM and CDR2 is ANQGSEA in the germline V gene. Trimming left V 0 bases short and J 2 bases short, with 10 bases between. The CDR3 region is CSVEELRGQETQYF. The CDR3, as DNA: TGCAGCGTTGAAGAGCTCCGGGGTCAAGAGACCCAGTACTTC.

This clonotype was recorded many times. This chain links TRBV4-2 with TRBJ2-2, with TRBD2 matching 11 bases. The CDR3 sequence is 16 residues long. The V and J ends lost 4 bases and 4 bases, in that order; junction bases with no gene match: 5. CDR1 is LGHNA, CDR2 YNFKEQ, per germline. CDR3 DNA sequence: TGTGCCAGCAGCCGTAAACTAGCGGGGGCCACCGGGGAGCTGTTTTTT. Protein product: CASSRKLAGATGELFF.

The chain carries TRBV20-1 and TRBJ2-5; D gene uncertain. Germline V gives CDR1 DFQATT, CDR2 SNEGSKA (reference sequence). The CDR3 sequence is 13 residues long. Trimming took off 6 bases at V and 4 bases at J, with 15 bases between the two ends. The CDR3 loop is CSAPRRLGETQYF. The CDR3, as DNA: TGCAGTGCCCCGAGACGGCTAGGAGAGACCCAGTACTTC.

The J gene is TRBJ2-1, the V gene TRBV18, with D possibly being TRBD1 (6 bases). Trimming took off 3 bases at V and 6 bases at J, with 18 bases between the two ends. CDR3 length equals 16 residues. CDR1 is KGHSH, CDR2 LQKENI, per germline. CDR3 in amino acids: CASSPVGQRLTNEQFF. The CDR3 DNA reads TGTGCCAGCTCACCGGTCGGACAGCGACTTACCAATGAGCAGTTCTTC.

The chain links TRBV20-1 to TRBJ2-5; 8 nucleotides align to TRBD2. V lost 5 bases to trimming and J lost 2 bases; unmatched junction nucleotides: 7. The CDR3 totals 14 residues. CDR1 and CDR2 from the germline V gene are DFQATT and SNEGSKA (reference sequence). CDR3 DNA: TGCAGTGCTCCGGGACTAGGACCTCAAGAGACCCAGTACTTC. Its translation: CSAPGLGPQETQYF.

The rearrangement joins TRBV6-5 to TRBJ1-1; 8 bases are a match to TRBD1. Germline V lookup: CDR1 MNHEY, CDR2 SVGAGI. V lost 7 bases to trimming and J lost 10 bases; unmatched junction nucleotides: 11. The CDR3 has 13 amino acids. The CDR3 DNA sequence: TGTGCCAGCACCCTAGACAGGGGAGGGGCAGCTTTCTTT. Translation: CASTLDRGGAAFF.

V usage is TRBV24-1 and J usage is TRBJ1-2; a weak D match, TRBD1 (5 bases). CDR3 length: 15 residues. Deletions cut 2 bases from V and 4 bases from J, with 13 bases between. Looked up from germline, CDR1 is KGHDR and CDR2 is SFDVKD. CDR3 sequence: CATSDSQGDTYGYTF. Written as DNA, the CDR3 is TGTGCCACCAGTGATTCCCAGGGTGACACCTATGGCTACACCTTC.

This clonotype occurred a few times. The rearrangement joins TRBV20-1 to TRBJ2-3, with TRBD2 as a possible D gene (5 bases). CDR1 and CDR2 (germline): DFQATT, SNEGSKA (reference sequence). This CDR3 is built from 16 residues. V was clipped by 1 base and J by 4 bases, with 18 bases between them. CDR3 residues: CSARGPAAMRADTQYF. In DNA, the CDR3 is TGCAGTGCTAGAGGTCCAGCGGCGATGAGGGCAGATACGCAGTATTTT.

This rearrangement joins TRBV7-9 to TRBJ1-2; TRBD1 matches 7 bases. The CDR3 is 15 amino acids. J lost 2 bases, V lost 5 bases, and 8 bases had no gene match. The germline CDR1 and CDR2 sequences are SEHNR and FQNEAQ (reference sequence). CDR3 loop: CASSPPGQQNYGYTF. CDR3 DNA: TGTGCCAGCAGCCCCCCGGGACAGCAAAACTATGGCTACACCTTC. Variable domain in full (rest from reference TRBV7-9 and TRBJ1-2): DTGVSQNPRHKITKRGQNVTFRCDPISEHNRLYWYRQTLGQGPEFLTYFQNEAQLEKSRLLSDRFSAERPKGSFSTLEIQRTEQGDSAMYLCASSPPGQQNYGYTFGSGTRLTVV.

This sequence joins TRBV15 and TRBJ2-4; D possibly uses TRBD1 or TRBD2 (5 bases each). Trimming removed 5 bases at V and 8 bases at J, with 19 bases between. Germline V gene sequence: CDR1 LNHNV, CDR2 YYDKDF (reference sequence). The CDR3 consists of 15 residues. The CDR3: CATSRGDRVGDIQYF. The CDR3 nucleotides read TGTGCCACCAGCCGAGGGGACCGGGTGGGGGACATTCAGTACTTC.

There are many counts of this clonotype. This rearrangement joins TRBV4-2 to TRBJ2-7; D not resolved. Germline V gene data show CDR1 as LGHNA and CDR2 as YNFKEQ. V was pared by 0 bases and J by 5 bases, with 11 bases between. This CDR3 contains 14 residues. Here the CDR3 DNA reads TGTGCCAGCAGCCAAGAATGGTCCGTCGACGAGCAGTACTTC. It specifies CASSQEWSVDEQYF.

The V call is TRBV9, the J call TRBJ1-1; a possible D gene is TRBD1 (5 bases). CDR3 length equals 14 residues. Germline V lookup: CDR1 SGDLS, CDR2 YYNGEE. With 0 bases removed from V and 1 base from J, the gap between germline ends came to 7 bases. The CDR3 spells CASSVDGGNTEAFF. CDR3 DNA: TGTGCCAGCAGCGTAGATGGGGGGAACACTGAAGCTTTCTTT. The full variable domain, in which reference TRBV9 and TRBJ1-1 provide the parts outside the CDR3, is DSGVTQTPKHLITATGQRVTLRCSPRSGDLSVYWYQQSLDQGLQFLIQYYNGEERAKGNILERFSAQQFPDLHSELNLSSLELGDSALYFCASSVDGGNTEAFFGQGTRLTVV.

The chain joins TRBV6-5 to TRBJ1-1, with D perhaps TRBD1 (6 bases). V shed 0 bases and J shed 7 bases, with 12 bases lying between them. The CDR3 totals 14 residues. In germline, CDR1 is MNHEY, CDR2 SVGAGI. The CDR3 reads CASSYSQGSNEAFF. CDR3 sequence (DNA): TGTGCCAGCAGTTACTCTCAGGGGAGCAATGAAGCTTTCTTT.

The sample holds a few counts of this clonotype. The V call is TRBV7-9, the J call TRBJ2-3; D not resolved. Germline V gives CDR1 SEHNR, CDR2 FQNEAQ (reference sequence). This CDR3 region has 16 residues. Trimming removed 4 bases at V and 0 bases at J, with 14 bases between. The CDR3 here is CASSSRTGPSTDTQYF. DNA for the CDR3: TGTGCCAGCAGCTCCAGGACGGGTCCTAGCACAGATACGCAGTATTTT.

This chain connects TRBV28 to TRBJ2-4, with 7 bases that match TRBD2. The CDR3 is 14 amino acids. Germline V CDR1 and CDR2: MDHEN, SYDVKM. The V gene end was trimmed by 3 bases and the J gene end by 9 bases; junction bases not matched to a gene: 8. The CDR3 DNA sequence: TGTGCCAGCAGTTTTTCGGGGGGTCTTGGCATTCAGTACTTC. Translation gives CASSFSGGLGIQYF.